The 28 T cell receptor beta chains reported below all come from one sample, sequenced in a study of shared clonotypes between healthy human individuals. Only in-frame clones appear in the TCRdb table, and some are missing; sequencing was by immunoSEQ multiplex PCR. The sample shows about 1 million clones, 65% to 75% of them seen only once. The material sequenced was memory CD4+ T cells sorted from blood. Sample subset: CD45RA-negative fraction. The source of these receptors is a man aged 18-30 years in good health.

This chain uses TRBV29-1 with TRBJ2-6, with D tentatively TRBD1 or TRBD2 (5 bases each). In germline, CDR1 is SQVTM, CDR2 ANQGSEA. The CDR3 sequence is 16 residues long. Trimming cost V 4 bases and J 0 bases, with 13 bases left between them. The DNA for the CDR3 is TGCAGCGTTGGCCAGAGGGGAATCTCTGGGGCCAACGTCCTGACTTTC. It translates to CSVGQRGISGANVLTF.

The rearrangement joins TRBV10-3 to TRBJ1-1; a possible D gene is TRBD1 (5 bases). The V gene's germline CDR1 is ENHRY and CDR2 SYGVKD. The CDR3 has 13 residues. V shed 4 bases and J shed 10 bases, with 16 bases lying between them. The CDR3 protein is CAISAGTIKGAFF. In DNA form, the CDR3 reads TGTGCCATCAGTGCAGGGACGATCAAGGGAGCTTTCTTT.

The chain joins TRBV4-1 to TRBJ2-1; 10 bases align to TRBD1. V lost 6 bases and J lost 10; bases outside the gene matches: 6. Per the germline V gene, CDR1 is MGHRA and CDR2 is YSYEKL. The CDR3 loop spans 13 amino acids. Written as DNA, the CDR3 is TGCGCCAGCAGTTCCGGGACAGGGGAAGAGCAGTTCTTC. It translates to CASSSGTGEEQFF.

This clone was detected a few times. The chain combines TRBV28 with TRBJ1-4; TRBD1 aligns across 12 bases. CDR1 is MDHEN and CDR2 is SYDVKM in the germline V gene. The junction had 6 bases not matched to a gene; V was cut back by 5 bases and J by 5 bases. The CDR3 runs to 16 residues. CDR3 in DNA: TGTGCCAGCAGTGGGACAGGGGGCCTATGGAATGAAAAACTGTTTTTT. It is translated as CASSGTGGLWNEKLFF.

The DNA for the CDR3 is TGTGCCATCAGTGATTCGGTTAGCAATCAGCCCCAGCATTTT. Protein: CAISDSVSNQPQHF. The chain is built from TRBV10-3 and TRBJ1-5, with unresolved D. The CDR3 consists of 14 residues. Trimming left V 3 bases short and J 0 bases short, with 6 bases between. Germline CDR1 is ENHRY and CDR2 is SYGVKD.

This chain connects TRBV5-1 to TRBJ2-7, with D perhaps TRBD2 (5 bases). Germline V gives CDR1 SGHRS, CDR2 YFSETQ. V shed 2 bases and J shed 3 bases, with 12 bases lying between them. This CDR3 has 14 residues. DNA for the CDR3: TGCGCCAGCAGCTTTGAGGGTCCTGACTACGAGCAGTACTTC. Encoded protein: CASSFEGPDYEQYF.

The V gene is TRBV5-1, the J gene TRBJ1-1; 10 bases are a match to TRBD1. The CDR3 runs to 16 residues. V was clipped by 5 bases and J by 7 bases; unmatched bases: 14. In germline, CDR1 is SGHRS, CDR2 YFSETQ. The CDR3 reads CASRITTGGEWNEAFF. In DNA, the CDR3 is TGCGCCAGCAGAATTACGACAGGGGGCGAATGGAATGAAGCTTTCTTT. Looking up the rest from reference TRBV5-1 and TRBJ1-1 gives the full variable domain: KAGVTQTPRYLIKTRGQQVTLSCSPISGHRSVSWYQQTPGQGLQFLFEYFSETQRNKGNFPGRFSGRQFSNSRSEMNVSTLELGDSALYLCASRITTGGEWNEAFFGQGTRLTVV.

This chain connects TRBV30 to TRBJ2-5, with D hard to call. Trimming stripped 2 bases from V and 3 bases from J, with 7 bases between. Germline values: CDR1 GTSNPN, CDR2 SVGIG (reference sequence). The CDR3 sequence is 12 residues long. The CDR3 is CAWSHREETQYF. The CDR3 DNA follows: TGTGCCTGGAGTCATAGGGAAGAGACCCAGTACTTC.

This clone was recorded only once. A much larger clone differs by one base, so this may be a read error. The sample has other DNA sequences that encode this CDR3 too. The chain carries TRBV5-1 and TRBJ1-4, with D perhaps TRBD1 (6 bases). From germline, CDR1 is SGHRS and CDR2 YFSETQ. CDR3 length: 14 residues. V lost 0 bases and J lost 5, with 8 bases in between. In DNA, the CDR3 is TGCGCCAGCAGCTTGGGGCAGGGGAATGAAAAACTGTTTTTT. Its protein is CASSLGQGNEKLFF.

This clone was found once. V and J are TRBV29-1 and TRBJ2-7, with D perhaps TRBD1 (5 bases). V lost 7 bases and J lost 4, with 14 bases in between. CDR1 SQVTM and CDR2 ANQGSEA come from the germline V gene. This CDR3 is built from 12 residues. This CDR3 is CSGTNSGYEQYF. As DNA, the CDR3 is TGCAGCGGTACAAATTCAGGGTACGAGCAGTACTTC.

The chain carries TRBV10-3 and TRBJ2-1; 10 bases fit TRBD2. Germline CDR1 ENHRY, CDR2 SYGVKD. This CDR3 is 17 amino acids long. V shed 2 bases and J 0 bases; nucleotides not matched to a gene: 4. The CDR3 region is CAISERASGSSYNEQFF. DNA for the CDR3: TGTGCCATCAGTGAGCGGGCTAGCGGGAGCTCCTACAATGAGCAGTTCTTC.

V usage is TRBV30 and J usage is TRBJ2-1; 12 bases fit TRBD2. V trimming: 5 bases; J trimming: 6 bases; junction bases outside the gene matches: 8. CDR3 length: 15 residues. In germline, CDR1 is GTSNPN, CDR2 SVGIG (reference sequence). CDR3 loop: CAWSLRLAGANEQFF. In DNA form, the CDR3 reads TGTGCCTGGTCCCTCCGACTAGCGGGAGCCAATGAGCAGTTCTTC.

This clone was recorded at least ten times. V gene TRBV7-9 combines with J gene TRBJ1-3; 11 nucleotides align to TRBD1. V was pared by 5 bases and J by 3 bases, with 6 bases of the junction left unmatched. The CDR3 is 16 amino acids. Germline V gives CDR1 SEHNR, CDR2 FQNEAQ (reference sequence). The CDR3 DNA reads as TGTGCCAGCAGCCCAGGACAGGGGGCGCATGGAAACACCATATATTTT. It is translated as CASSPGQGAHGNTIYF. Using reference TRBV7-9 and TRBJ1-3 for the parts outside the CDR3, the full variable domain is DTGVSQNPRHKITKRGQNVTFRCDPISEHNRLYWYRQTLGQGPEFLTYFQNEAQLEKSRLLSDRFSAERPKGSFSTLEIQRTEQGDSAMYLCASSPGQGAHGNTIYFGEGSWLTVV.

The rearrangement joins TRBV4-1 to TRBJ2-1; 12 bases match TRBD2. The germline CDR1 and CDR2 sequences are MGHRA and YSYEKL. The CDR3 totals 21 residues. V lost 3 bases and J lost 3; bases outside the gene matches: 18. The CDR3 region has the DNA TGCGCCAGCAGCCAGTTCGCCGGGACTAGCGGGTTCTCGAGGGTCTACAATGAGCAGTTCTTC. Residues: CASSQFAGTSGFSRVYNEQFF.

The rearrangement links TRBV7-9 to TRBJ1-2; D is unclear. Germline V gene sequence: CDR1 SEHNR, CDR2 FQNEAQ (reference sequence). There are 14 residues in the CDR3. Trimming stripped 3 bases from V and 6 bases from J, with 14 bases between. CDR3 amino acids: CASSFGVLSDGYTF. Written as DNA, the CDR3 is TGTGCCAGCAGCTTCGGTGTCTTGTCCGATGGCTACACCTTC.

The chain carries TRBV28 and TRBJ2-5; D is perhaps TRBD1 (5 bases). The CDR3 totals 12 residues. CDR1 MDHEN and CDR2 SYDVKM come from the germline V gene. V was clipped by 5 bases and J by 2 bases, with 6 bases between them. The DNA for the CDR3 is TGTGCCAGCAGTACAGGACAAGAGACCCAGTACTTC. The encoded protein is CASSTGQETQYF.

The chain joins TRBV28 to TRBJ1-2; D remains unclear. CDR3 length equals 15 residues. Germline CDR1 reads MDHEN; CDR2 reads SYDVKM. The ends were cut back, 4 bases at V and 0 bases at J, with 12 bases in the middle. The CDR3 nucleotides are TGTGCCAGCAGTTCGGCAGGAGAAGCTAACTATGGCTACACCTTC. Protein: CASSSAGEANYGYTF.

This chain links TRBV9 with TRBJ2-1, with 13 positions matching TRBD2. The CDR3 covers 21 residues. From germline, CDR1 is SGDLS and CDR2 YYNGEE. V was pared by 0 bases and J by 4 bases, with 16 bases of the junction left unmatched. CDR3 nucleotide sequence: TGTGCCAGCAGCGTAGCGGGAGGACTTACTAGCGGGAGGGCCTTTTACAATGAGCAGTTCTTC. Translating it yields CASSVAGGLTSGRAFYNEQFF.

A few counts support this clone. The chain is built from TRBV6-5 and TRBJ1-1; D gene uncertain. The germline V gene encodes CDR1 MNHEY and CDR2 SVGAGI. V dropped 0 bases and J dropped 4 bases, with 15 bases sitting between them. The CDR3 sequence is 16 residues long. CDR3 region: CASSYSKREMGTEAFF. The CDR3 DNA reads as TGTGCCAGCAGTTACTCGAAGAGGGAAATGGGCACTGAAGCTTTCTTT.

V gene TRBV7-9 combines with J gene TRBJ2-1; 14 bases are a match to TRBD2. With V trimmed by 5 bases and J by 8 bases, 11 bases remained unmatched. Germline assignment: CDR1 SEHNR and CDR2 FQNEAQ (reference sequence). The CDR3 is made up of 17 amino acids. CDR3: CASSPQGGLAGVDEQFF. The CDR3 DNA follows: TGTGCCAGCAGCCCCCAAGGGGGACTAGCGGGAGTGGATGAGCAGTTCTTC.

This clone was detected only a few times. This chain's CDR3 is CASRSEGTDGYTF. The DNA of the CDR3 is TGTGCCAGCAGGAGTGAAGGGACGGATGGCTACACCTTC. The chain has TRBV2 and TRBJ1-2; weak D call: TRBD1 (5 bases). Germline CDR1 and CDR2: SNHLY and FYNNEI. With 6 bases removed from V and 6 bases from J, the gap between germline ends came to 14 bases. The CDR3 spans 13 residues.

CDR3 region: CASSPIGRQGQNSPLHF. The CDR3 coding sequence is TGTGCCAGCAGCCCCATCGGTAGACAGGGCCAAAATTCACCCCTCCACTTT. The chain combines TRBV7-9 with TRBJ1-6; 7 bases match TRBD1. The CDR3 sequence is 17 residues long. V gave up 5 bases and J gave up 7 bases; unmatched junction bases: 14. Looked up from germline, CDR1 is SEHNR and CDR2 is FQNEAQ (reference sequence).

DNA for the CDR3: TGTGCCAGCAGAAGAGACCAAGGTTCCTACGAGCAGTACTTC. Protein product: CASRRDQGSYEQYF. This chain uses TRBV6-1 with TRBJ2-7; D remains ambiguous. The V end lost 6 bases, the J end lost 1 base, and 13 bases lay between the germline ends. The CDR3 has 14 amino acids. CDR1 is MNHNS, CDR2 SASEGT, per germline.

This sequence joins TRBV27 and TRBJ2-2; D not certain. Trimming removed 6 bases at V and 4 bases at J, with 9 bases between. The V gene's germline CDR1 is MNHEY and CDR2 SMNVEV (reference sequence). The CDR3 totals 13 residues. CDR3 loop: CASSPWLTGELFF. The CDR3, as DNA: TGTGCCAGCAGCCCCTGGCTCACCGGGGAGCTGTTTTTT.

The chain employs TRBV2 and TRBJ2-7; weak D call: TRBD2 (5 bases). The V gene's germline CDR1 is SNHLY and CDR2 FYNNEI. V dropped 3 bases and J dropped 3 bases, with 12 bases sitting between them. The CDR3 covers 14 residues. The CDR3 coding sequence is TGTGCCAGCAGTGAGGACTCCCACTACTACGAGCAGTACTTC. Amino acid sequence: CASSEDSHYYEQYF. Supplemented by reference TRBV2 and TRBJ2-7, the full variable domain reads EPEVTQTPSHQVTQMGQEVILRCVPISNHLYFYWYRQILGQKVEFLVSFYNNEISEKSEIFDDQFSVERPDGSNFTLKIRSTKLEDSAMYFCASSEDSHYYEQYFGPGTRLTVT.

The table lists this clone with a few counts. The chain couples TRBV4-2 to TRBJ2-7; TRBD1 matches at 7 bases. The CDR3 sequence is 18 residues long. The germline V gene has CDR1 LGHNA and CDR2 YNFKEQ. The junction had 11 bases not matched to a gene; V was cut back by 0 bases and J by 0 bases. The CDR3 DNA is TGTGCCAGCAGCCAAGAAGCGGCGAGACAGGGAAGCTCCTACGAGCAGTACTTC. Encoded protein: CASSQEAARQGSSYEQYF.

The chain recombines TRBV5-5 with TRBJ1-5, with D hard to call. Trimming took 4 bases from V and 11 from J, leaving 25 bases between them. There are 16 residues in the CDR3. Germline assignment: CDR1 SGHKS and CDR2 YYEKEE (reference sequence). The CDR3 protein is CASSLVPAEVRRAQHF. The CDR3 bases are TGTGCCAGCAGCCTGGTTCCGGCTGAGGTCCGTAGAGCCCAGCATTTT.

This chain links TRBV6-1 with TRBJ2-5, with 7 bases fitting TRBD2. The trim removed 7 bases at V and 9 bases at J, leaving 11 bases unmatched. The CDR3 totals 13 residues. The V gene's germline CDR1 is MNHNS and CDR2 SASEGT. The CDR3 spells CASIQRGLGAQYF. The DNA of the CDR3 is TGTGCCAGCATCCAGCGGGGCCTTGGGGCCCAGTACTTC.